The source of this T cell receptor (beta chain) is a study of cytomegalovirus exposure and HLA in healthy donors. Trimming took 2 bases from V and 10 from J, leaving 6 bases between them. Germline CDR1 reads SGHTA; CDR2 reads FQGTGA. This CDR3 comprises 11 residues. At sampling all donors were nominally healthy, likely with unrecorded immune exposures. PCR used 60 Vbeta primers and 13 Jbeta primers. Clones were read by immunoSEQ multiplex PCR, and TCRdb kept only the in-frame ones, dropping some. The sample contains some 90,000 clones, just under 80% of which appear only once. This sequence joins TRBV7-3 and TRBJ2-1, with D unresolved. The sequencing sample was made of PBMCs. The TCR comes from a woman between 40 and 50 years old in good health and CMV-seronegative. The CDR3 DNA reads as TGTGCCAGCAGCTTAGAGGAAGAGCAGTTCTTC. Its protein product is CASSLEEEQFF.